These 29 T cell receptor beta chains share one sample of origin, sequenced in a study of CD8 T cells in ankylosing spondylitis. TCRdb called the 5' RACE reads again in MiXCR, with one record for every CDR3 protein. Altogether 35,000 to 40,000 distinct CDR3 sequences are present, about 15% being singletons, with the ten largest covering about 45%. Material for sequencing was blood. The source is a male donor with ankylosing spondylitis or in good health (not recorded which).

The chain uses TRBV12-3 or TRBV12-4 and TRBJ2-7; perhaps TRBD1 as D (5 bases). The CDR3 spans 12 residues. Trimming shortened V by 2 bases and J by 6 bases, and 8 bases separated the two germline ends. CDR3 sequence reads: CASSLRGREQYF. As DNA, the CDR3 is TGTGCCAGCAGTTTAAGGGGCCGCGAGCAGTACTTC.

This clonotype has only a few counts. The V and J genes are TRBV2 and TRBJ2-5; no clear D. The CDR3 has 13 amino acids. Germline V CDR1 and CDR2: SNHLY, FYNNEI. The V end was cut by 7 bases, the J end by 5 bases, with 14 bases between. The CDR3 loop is CASNFFPRETQYF. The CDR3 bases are TGTGCCAGCAATTTCTTTCCCAGGGAGACCCAGTACTTC.

The CDR3 sequence: CASSSEGRYEQYV. The CDR3 DNA reads as TGTGCCAGCAGCTCTGAGGGGAGATACGAGCAGTACGTC. The V call is TRBV5-6, the J call TRBJ2-7; D is tentatively TRBD1 or TRBD2 (5 bases each). V was shortened by 3 bases and J by 4 bases, with 11 bases between the two germline ends. CDR1 and CDR2 (germline): SGHDT, YYEEEE. CDR3 length: 13 residues.

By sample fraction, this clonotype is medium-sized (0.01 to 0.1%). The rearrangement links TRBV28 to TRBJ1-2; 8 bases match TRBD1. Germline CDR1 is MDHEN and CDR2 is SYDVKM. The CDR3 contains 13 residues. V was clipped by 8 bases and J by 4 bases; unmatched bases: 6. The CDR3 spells CASGQDRAYGYTF. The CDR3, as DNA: TGTGCCAGCGGACAGGACAGGGCCTATGGCTACACCTTC.

The CDR3 nucleotides are TGCAGCGTTGACGGGACTAGAGCAGATACGCAGTATTTT. Protein: CSVDGTRADTQYF. This chain links TRBV29-1 with TRBJ2-3; 8 nucleotides align to TRBD2. This CDR3 is built from 13 residues. The ends lost 3 bases at V and 4 bases at J; junction bases unmatched: 3. Germline CDR1 reads SQVTM; CDR2 reads ANQGSEA.

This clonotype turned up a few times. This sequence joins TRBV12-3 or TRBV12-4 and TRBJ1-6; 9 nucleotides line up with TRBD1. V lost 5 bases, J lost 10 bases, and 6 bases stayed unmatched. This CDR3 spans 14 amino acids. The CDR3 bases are TGTGCCAGCAGTAGGAGACAGGGGGAGTCACCCCTCCACTTT. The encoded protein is CASSRRQGESPLHF.

CDR3: CASSISAGTTYEQYF. The CDR3 DNA sequence: TGTGCCAGCAGCATTAGCGCTGGGACCACCTACGAGCAGTACTTC. The rearrangement uses TRBV7-6 and TRBJ2-7; possibly TRBD1 or TRBD2 for D (5 bases each). Germline CDR1 reads SGHVS; CDR2 reads FNYEAQ. The CDR3 has 15 residues. V gave up 5 bases and J gave up 2 bases, with 16 bases separating them. Filled out from reference TRBV7-6 and TRBJ2-7, the complete variable domain reads GAGVSQSPRYKVTKRGQDVALRCDPISGHVSLYWYRQALGQGPEFLTYFNYEAQQDKSGLPNDRFSAERPEGSISTLTIQRTEQRDSAMYRCASSISAGTTYEQYFGPGTRLTVT.

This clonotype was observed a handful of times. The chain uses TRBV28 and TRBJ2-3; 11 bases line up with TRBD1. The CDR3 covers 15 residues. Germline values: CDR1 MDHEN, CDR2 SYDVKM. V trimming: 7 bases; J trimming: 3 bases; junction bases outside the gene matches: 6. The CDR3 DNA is TGTGCCAGCAATTCCGGGACAGGGGGAACAGATACGCAGTATTTT. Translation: CASNSGTGGTDTQYF.

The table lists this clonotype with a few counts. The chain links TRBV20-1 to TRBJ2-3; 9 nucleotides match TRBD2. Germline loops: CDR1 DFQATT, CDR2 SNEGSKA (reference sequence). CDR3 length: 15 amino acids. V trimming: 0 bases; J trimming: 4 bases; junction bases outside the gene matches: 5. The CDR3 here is CSARDQRGAADTQYF. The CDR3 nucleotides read TGCAGTGCTAGAGACCAGCGGGGGGCCGCAGATACGCAGTATTTT.

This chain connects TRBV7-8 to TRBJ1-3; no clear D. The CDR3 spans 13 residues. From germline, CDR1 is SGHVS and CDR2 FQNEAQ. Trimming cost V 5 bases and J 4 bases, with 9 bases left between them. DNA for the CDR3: TGTGCCAGCAGCCCCGCGAGGGGAAACACCATATATTTT. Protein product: CASSPARGNTIYF. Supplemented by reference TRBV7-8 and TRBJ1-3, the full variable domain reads GAGVSQSPRYKVAKRGQDVALRCDPISGHVSLFWYQQALGQGPEFLTYFQNEAQLDKSGLPSDRFFAERPEGSVSTLKIQRTQQEDSAVYLCASSPARGNTIYFGEGSWLTVV.

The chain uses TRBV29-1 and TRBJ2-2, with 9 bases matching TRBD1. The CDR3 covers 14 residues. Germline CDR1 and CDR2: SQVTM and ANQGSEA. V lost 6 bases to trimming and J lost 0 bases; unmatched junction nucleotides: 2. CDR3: CSVGQGANTGELFF. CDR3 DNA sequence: TGCAGCGTGGGACAGGGCGCGAACACCGGGGAGCTGTTTTTT.

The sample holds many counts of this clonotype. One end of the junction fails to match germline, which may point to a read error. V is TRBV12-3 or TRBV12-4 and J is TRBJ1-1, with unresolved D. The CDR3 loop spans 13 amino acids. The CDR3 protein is CASSLKGNTEAFF. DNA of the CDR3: TGCGCCAGCAGCTTAAAAGGGAACACTGAAGCTTTCTTT.

CDR3 sequence reads: CASSPGLTGWETQYF. The CDR3 nucleotides are TGTGCCAGCAGCCCGGGACTAACGGGGTGGGAGACCCAGTACTTC. V is TRBV7-9 and J is TRBJ2-5; 7 bases agree with TRBD2. Per the germline V gene, CDR1 is SEHNR and CDR2 is FQNEAQ (reference sequence). This CDR3 contains 15 residues. The V and J ends lost 5 bases and 5 bases, in that order; junction bases with no gene match: 11.

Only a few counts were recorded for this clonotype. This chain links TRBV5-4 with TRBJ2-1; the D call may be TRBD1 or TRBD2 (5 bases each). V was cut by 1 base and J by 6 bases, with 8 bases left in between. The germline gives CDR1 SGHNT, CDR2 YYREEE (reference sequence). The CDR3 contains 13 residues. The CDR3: CASSLPGSNEQFF. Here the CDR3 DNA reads TGTGCCAGCAGCTTGCCAGGGAGCAATGAGCAGTTCTTC.

The CDR3 sequence: CASSSTGTALMNTGELFF. The DNA of the CDR3 is TGTGCCAGCAGCTCAACCGGGACTGCCTTGATGAACACCGGGGAGCTGTTTTTT. This chain connects TRBV5-5 to TRBJ2-2; TRBD2 is a possible D gene (6 bases). This CDR3 is built from 18 residues. Trimming removed 3 bases from V and 1 base from J, with 19 bases in between. Germline lookup yields CDR1 SGHKS and CDR2 YYEKEE (reference sequence). Using reference TRBV5-5 and TRBJ2-2 for the parts outside the CDR3, the full variable domain is DAGVTQSPTHLIKTRGQQVTLRCSPISGHKSVSWYQQVLGQGPQFIFQYYEKEERGRGNFPDRFSARQFPNYSSELNVNALLLGDSALYLCASSSTGTALMNTGELFFGEGSRLTVL.

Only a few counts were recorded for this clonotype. The CDR3 DNA sequence: TGCAGTGCTAGAACCGCCCGGGACAGGGGAGGTGCCGGGGAGCTGTTTTTT. This sequence encodes CSARTARDRGGAGELFF. This chain links TRBV20-1 with TRBJ2-2, with 10 bases aligning to TRBD1. Trimming at V came to 2 bases and at J to 6 bases, leaving 12 bases not matched to a gene. This CDR3 region has 17 residues. Germline CDR1 reads DFQATT; CDR2 reads SNEGSKA (reference sequence).

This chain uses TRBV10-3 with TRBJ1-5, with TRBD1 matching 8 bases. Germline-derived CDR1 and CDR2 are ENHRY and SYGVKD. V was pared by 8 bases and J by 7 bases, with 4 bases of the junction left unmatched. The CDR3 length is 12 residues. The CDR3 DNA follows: TGTGCCATCGGGACAGGACAACAGCCCCAGCATTTT. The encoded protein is CAIGTGQQPQHF.

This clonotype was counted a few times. As DNA, the CDR3 is TGTGCCAGCAGTTTAGGGACAGGGGGTACCCGATTTTACAATGAGCAGTTCTTC. Encoded protein: CASSLGTGGTRFYNEQFF. V is TRBV28 and J is TRBJ2-1, with TRBD1 identical over 11 bases. In germline, CDR1 is MDHEN, CDR2 SYDVKM. The CDR3 is made up of 18 amino acids. With 2 bases clipped from V and 4 bases from J, the junction kept 10 bases outside the gene matches. The variable domain in full, with the rest retrieved from reference TRBV28 and TRBJ2-1, is DVKVTQSSRYLVKRTGEKVFLECVQDMDHENMFWYRQDPGLGLRLIYFSYDVKMKEKGDIPEGYSVSREKKERFSLILESASTNQTSMYLCASSLGTGGTRFYNEQFFGPGTRLTVL.

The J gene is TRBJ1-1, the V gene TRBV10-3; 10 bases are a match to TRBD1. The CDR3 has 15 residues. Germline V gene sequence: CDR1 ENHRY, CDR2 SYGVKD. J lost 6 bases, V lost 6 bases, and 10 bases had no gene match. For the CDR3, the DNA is TGTGCCATCAGCCCTGACAGGGGGCAGGTTGCTGAAGCTTTCTTT. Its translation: CAISPDRGQVAEAFF.

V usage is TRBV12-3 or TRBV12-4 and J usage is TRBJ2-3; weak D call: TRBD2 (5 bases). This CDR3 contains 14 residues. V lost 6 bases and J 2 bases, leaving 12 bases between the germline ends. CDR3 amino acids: CASSPLGITDTQYF. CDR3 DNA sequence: TGTGCCAGCAGCCCACTAGGGATCACAGATACGCAGTATTTT.

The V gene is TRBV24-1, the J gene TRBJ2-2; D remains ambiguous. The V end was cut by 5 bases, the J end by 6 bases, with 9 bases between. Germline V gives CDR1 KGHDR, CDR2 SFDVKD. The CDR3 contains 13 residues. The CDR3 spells CATSVVESGELFF. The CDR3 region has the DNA TGTGCCACCAGTGTTGTAGAATCCGGGGAGCTGTTTTTT.

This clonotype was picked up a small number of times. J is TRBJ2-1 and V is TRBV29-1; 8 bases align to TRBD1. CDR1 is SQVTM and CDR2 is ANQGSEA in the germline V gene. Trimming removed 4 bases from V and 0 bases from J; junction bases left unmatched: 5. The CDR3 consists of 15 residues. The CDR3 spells CSVAGTGSSYNEQFF. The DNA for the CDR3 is TGCAGCGTTGCAGGGACAGGTAGCTCCTACAATGAGCAGTTCTTC.

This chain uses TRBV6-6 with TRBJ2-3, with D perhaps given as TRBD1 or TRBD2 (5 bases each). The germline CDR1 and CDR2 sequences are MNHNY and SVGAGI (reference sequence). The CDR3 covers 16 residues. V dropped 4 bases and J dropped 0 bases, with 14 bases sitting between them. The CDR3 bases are TGTGCCAGCAGTTCCCCGGGACGACTTAGCACAGATACGCAGTATTTT. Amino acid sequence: CASSSPGRLSTDTQYF.

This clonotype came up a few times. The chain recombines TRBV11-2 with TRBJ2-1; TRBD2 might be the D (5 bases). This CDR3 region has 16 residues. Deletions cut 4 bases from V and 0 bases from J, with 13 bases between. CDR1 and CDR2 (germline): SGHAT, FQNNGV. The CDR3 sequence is CASSSLAYSSYNEQFF. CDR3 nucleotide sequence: TGTGCCAGCAGCTCGTTAGCGTATAGCTCCTACAATGAGCAGTTCTTC.

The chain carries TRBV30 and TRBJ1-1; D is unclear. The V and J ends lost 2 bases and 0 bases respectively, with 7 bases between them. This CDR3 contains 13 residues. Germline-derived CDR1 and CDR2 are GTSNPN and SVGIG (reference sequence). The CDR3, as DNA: TGTGCCTGGAGTCTGGTTTTGAACACTGAAGCTTTCTTT. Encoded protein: CAWSLVLNTEAFF.

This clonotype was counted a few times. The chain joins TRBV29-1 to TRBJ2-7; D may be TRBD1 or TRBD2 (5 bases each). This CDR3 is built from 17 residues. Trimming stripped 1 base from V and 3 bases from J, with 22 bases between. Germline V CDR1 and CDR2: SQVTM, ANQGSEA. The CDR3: CSVEAPTSGPRGYEQYF. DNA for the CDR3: TGCAGCGTTGAAGCCCCCACATCGGGACCCCGCGGCTACGAGCAGTACTTC.

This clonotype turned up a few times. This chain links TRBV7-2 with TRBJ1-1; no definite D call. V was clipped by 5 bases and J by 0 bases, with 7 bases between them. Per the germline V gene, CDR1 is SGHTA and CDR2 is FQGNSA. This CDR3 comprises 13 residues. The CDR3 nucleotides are TGTGCCAGCAGCCCCAACGTGAACACTGAAGCTTTCTTT. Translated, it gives CASSPNVNTEAFF.

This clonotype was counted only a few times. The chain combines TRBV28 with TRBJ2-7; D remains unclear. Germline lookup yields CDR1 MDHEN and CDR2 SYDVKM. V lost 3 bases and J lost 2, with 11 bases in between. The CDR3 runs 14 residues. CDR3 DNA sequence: TGTGCCAGCAGTTTGGGCAGCCCCCCCTACGAGCAGTACGTC. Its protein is CASSLGSPPYEQYV.

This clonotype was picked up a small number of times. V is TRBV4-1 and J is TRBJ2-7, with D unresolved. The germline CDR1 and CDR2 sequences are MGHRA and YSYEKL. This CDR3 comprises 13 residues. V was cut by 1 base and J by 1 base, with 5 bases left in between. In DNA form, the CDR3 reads TGCGCCAGCAGCCAAGTGGGTTCCTACGAGCAGTACTTC. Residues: CASSQVGSYEQYF.